This record concerns one T cell receptor (beta chain) sequence. From the reads, TCRdb called clonotypes with MiXCR, one entry per CDR3 protein. The table has hundreds of thousands of distinct CDR3 sequences, less than 25% seen once. The V gene lost 5 bases and the J gene lost 0 bases, with 14 bases spanning the gap. Germline V gives CDR1 SNHLY, CDR2 FYNNEI. The CDR3 spans 17 residues. This sample was taken from a study of T cell repertoires in cytomegalovirus infection. The clonotype originates from a human donor in good health (CMV status not recorded). Some clones in this sample may be carry-over from other donors' samples. The chain combines TRBV2 with TRBJ1-6; D gene ambiguous. The sequencing input was CD8+ T cells from PBMCs. The CDR3, as DNA: TGTGCCAGCAGTCCCGAGGAGCATCCCTCCTATAATTCACCCCTCCACTTT. It codes for CASSPEEHPSYNSPLHF.